The TCR beta chain under discussion was sequenced for a study of cytomegalovirus exposure and HLA in healthy donors. The study, taken as a whole, reports: Among TCR sequences, most were rare, though some public TCRs appeared in many donors. A subsequent analysis found that TCR clusters from the first cohort also tended to co-occur in the roughly 120 validation repertoires, with around 94% of cluster scores above 0.

Concerning this clone itself: Antigen specificity is unknown.

Produced via immunoSEQ multiplex PCR; TCRdb's table is partial and in-frame only. The table lists 260,000 or so clones, 80% to 95% of them singletons. Germline V gene sequence: CDR1 MNHEY, CDR2 SVGAGI. There are 14 residues in the CDR3. V was clipped by 5 bases and J by 7 bases; unmatched bases: 7. The V call is TRBV6-5, the J call TRBJ1-5, with 8 bases fitting TRBD1. Input material: PBMCs. The sequence was collected from a woman aged 25 to 39 in good health and CMV-seronegative. CDR3 protein: CASSQPQGAQPQHF. CDR3 in DNA: TGTGCCAGCAGTCAACCCCAGGGGGCCCAGCCCCAGCATTTT.